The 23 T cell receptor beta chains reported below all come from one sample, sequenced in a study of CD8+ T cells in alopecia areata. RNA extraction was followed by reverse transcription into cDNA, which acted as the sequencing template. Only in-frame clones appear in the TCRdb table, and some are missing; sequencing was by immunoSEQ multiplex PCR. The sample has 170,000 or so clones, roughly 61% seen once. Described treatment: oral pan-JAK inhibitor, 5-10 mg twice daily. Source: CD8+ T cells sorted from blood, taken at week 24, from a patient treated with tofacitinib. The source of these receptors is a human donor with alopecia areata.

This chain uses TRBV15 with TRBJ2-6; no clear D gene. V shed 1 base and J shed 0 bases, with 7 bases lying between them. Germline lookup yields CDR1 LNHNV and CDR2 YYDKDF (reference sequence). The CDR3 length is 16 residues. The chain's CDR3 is CATSRGQPSGANVLTF. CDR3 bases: TGTGCCACCAGCAGAGGACAACCCTCTGGGGCCAACGTCCTGACTTTC.

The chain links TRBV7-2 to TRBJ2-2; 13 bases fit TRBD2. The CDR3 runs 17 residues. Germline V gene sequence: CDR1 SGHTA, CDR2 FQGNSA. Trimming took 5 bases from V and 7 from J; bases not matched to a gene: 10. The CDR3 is CASSLITSGGADGELFF. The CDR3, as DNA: TGTGCCAGCAGCCTCATCACTAGCGGGGGGGCCGACGGGGAGCTGTTTTTT.

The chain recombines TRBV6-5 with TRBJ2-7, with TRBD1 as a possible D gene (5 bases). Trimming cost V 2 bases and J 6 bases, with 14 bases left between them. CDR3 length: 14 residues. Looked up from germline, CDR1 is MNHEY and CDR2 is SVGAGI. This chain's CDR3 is CASSYGQGSFEQYF. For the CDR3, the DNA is TGTGCCAGCAGTTACGGCCAGGGATCATTCGAGCAGTACTTC.

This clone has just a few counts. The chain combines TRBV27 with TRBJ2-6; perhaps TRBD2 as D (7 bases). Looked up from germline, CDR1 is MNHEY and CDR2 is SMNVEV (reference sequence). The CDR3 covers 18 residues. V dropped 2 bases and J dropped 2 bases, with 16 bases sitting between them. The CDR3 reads CASSLGRRGGAGANVLTF. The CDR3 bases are TGTGCCAGCAGTTTAGGAAGGAGGGGGGGTGCTGGGGCCAACGTCCTGACTTTC.

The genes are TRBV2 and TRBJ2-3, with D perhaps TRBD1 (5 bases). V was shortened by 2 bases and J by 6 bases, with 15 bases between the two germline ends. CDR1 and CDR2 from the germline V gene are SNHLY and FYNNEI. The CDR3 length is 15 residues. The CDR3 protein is CASSEFAGYSDTQYF. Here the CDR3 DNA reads TGTGCCAGCAGTGAATTTGCAGGGTACTCTGATACGCAGTATTTT.

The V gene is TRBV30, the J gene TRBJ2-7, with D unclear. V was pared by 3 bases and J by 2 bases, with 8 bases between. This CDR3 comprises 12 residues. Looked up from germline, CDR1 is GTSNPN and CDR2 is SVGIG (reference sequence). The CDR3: CAWSRMTYEQYF. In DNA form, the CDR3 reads TGTGCCTGGAGCCGCATGACCTACGAGCAGTACTTC.

DNA for the CDR3: TGTGCCAGCAGCTTACCCCCCGGGACAGGGACCAGCTCCTACGAGCAGTACTTC. Translating it yields CASSLPPGTGTSSYEQYF. The chain employs TRBV11-2 and TRBJ2-7; TRBD1 agrees at 9 bases. Germline V gene lookup returns CDR1 SGHAT and CDR2 FQNNGV. The CDR3 runs 18 residues. The V and J ends lost 2 bases and 0 bases, in that order; junction bases with no gene match: 11. Full variable domain (outside the CDR3, taken from reference TRBV11-2 and TRBJ2-7): EAGVAQSPRYKIIEKRQSVAFWCNPISGHATLYWYQQILGQGPKLLIQFQNNGVVDDSQLPKDRFSAERLKGVDSTLKIQPAKLEDSAVYLCASSLPPGTGTSSYEQYFGPGTRLTVT.

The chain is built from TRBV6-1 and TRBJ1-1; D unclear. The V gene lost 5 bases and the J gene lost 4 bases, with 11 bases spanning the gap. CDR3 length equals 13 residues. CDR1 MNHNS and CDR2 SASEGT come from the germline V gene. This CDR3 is CASSQGRATEAFF. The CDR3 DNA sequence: TGTGCCAGCAGTCAAGGCCGGGCCACTGAAGCTTTCTTT.

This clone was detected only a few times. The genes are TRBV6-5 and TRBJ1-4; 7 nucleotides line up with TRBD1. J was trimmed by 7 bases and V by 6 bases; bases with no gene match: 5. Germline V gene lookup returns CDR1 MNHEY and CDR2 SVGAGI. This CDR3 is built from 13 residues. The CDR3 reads CASRPGTAEKLFF. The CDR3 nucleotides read TGTGCCAGCAGACCGGGGACAGCTGAAAAACTGTTTTTT.

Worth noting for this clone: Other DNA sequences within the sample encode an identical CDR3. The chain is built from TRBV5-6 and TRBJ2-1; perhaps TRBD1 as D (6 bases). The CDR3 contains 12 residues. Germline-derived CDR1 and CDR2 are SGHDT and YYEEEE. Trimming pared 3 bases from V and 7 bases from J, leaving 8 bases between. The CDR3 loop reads CASSSQGNEQFF. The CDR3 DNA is TGTGCCAGCAGCTCCCAGGGGAATGAGCAGTTCTTC. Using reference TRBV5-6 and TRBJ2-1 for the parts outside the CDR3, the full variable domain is DAGVTQSPTHLIKTRGQQVTLRCSPKSGHDTVSWYQQALGQGPQFIFQYYEEEERQRGNFPDRFSGHQFPNYSSELNVNALLLGDSALYLCASSSQGNEQFFGPGTRLTVL.

CDR3 sequence: CASSLGSGGYTF. The CDR3 DNA is TGTGCCAGCAGCTTGGGGTCCGGGGGCTACACCTTC. This chain joins TRBV5-6 and TRBJ1-2; D not resolved. Trimming cost V 0 bases and J 8 bases, with 8 bases left between them. The germline V gene has CDR1 SGHDT and CDR2 YYEEEE. The CDR3 is 12 amino acids.

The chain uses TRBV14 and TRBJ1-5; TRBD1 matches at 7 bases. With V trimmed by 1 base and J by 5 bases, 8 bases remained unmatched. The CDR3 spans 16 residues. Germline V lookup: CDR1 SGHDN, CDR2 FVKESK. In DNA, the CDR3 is TGTGCCAGCAGCCAAGTAAGACAGGGCTGCCATCAGCCCCAGCATTTT. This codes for CASSQVRQGCHQPQHF.

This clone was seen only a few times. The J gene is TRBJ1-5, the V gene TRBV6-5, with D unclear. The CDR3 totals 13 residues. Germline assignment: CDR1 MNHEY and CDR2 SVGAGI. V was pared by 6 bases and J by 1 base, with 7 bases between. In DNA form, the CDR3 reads TGTGCCAGCAGCTCCATGAGCAATCAGCCCCAGCATTTT. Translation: CASSSMSNQPQHF.

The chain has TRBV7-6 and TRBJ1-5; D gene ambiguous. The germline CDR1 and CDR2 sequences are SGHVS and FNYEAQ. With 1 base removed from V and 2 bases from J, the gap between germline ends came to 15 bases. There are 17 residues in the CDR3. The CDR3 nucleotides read TGTGCCAGCAGCTTAGACCGGGGATGGGGAGGCAATCAGCCCCAGCATTTT. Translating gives CASSLDRGWGGNQPQHF.

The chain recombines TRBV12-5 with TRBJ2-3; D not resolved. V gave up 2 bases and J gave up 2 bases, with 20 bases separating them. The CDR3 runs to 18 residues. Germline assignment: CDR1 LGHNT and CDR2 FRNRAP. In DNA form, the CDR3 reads TGTGCTAGTGGTTTGCCCCCCCCGACCGCGGCCCACACAGATACGCAGTATTTT. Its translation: CASGLPPPTAAHTDTQYF.

The CDR3 sequence: CASSQDPGNSNQPQHF. CDR3 nucleotides: TGCGCCAGCAGCCAAGATCCCGGAAATAGCAATCAGCCCCAGCATTTT. The rearrangement links TRBV4-1 to TRBJ1-5, with no clear D. Trimming cost V 0 bases and J 0 bases, with 9 bases left between them. Germline V CDR1 and CDR2: MGHRA, YSYEKL. This CDR3 is built from 16 residues.

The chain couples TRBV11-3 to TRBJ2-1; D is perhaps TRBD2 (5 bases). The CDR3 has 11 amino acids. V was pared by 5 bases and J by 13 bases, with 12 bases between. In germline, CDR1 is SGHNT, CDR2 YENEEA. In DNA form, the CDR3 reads TGTGCCAGCAGCACGAGCGGCTTACAGTTCTTC. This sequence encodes CASSTSGLQFF.

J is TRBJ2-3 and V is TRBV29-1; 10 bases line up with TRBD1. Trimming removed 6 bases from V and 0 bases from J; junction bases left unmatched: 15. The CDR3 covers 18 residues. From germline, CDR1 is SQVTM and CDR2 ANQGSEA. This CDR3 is CSVGRGTGALSSTDTQYF. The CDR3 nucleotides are TGCAGCGTGGGGAGGGGGACAGGGGCCCTTTCTAGCACAGATACGCAGTATTTT.

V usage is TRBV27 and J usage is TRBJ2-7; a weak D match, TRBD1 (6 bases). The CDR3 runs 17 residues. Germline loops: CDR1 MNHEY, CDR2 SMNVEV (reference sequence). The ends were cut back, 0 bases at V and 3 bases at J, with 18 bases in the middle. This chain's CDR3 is CASSLSGDNPLYYEQYF. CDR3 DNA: TGTGCCAGCAGTTTATCAGGGGACAATCCACTTTACTACGAGCAGTACTTC.

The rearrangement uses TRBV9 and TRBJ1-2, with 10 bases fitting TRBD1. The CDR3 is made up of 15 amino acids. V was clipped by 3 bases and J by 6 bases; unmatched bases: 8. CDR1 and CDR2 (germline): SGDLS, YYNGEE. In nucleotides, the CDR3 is TGTGCCAGCAGCGGACCCAGACAGGGGGCAGATGGCTACACCTTC. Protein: CASSGPRQGADGYTF.

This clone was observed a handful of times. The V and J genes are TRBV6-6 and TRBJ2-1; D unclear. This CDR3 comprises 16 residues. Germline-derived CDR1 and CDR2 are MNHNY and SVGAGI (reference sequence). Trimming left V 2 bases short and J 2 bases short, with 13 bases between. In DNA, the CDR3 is TGTGCCAGCAGTTACGGTCAGAGTAATCCCTACAATGAGCAGTTCTTC. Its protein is CASSYGQSNPYNEQFF.

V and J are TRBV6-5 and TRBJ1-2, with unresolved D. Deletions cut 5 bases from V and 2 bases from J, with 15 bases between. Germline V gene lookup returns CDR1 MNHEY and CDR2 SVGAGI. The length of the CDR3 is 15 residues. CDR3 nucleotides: TGTGCCAGCAGTACTATCTTAGGGTTGAACTATGGCTACACCTTC. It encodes CASSTILGLNYGYTF.

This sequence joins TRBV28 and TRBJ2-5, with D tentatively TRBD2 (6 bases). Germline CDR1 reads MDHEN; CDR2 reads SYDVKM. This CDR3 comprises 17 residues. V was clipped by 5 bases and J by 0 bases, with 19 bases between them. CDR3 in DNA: TGTGCCAGCAGTACCTGGGGGGTCGTCCCGTACCAAGAGACCCAGTACTTC. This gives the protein CASSTWGVVPYQETQYF.